These T cell receptor beta chains were read from a single sample in a study of T cell responses to AZD1222 COVID-19 vaccine. TCRdb's copy holds only in-frame clones and misses some; the assay was immunoSEQ multiplex PCR. The sample has about 120,000 clones, around 85% seen once. The sample consisted of peripheral blood, taken on day 0 of AZD1222 vaccination. The source is an adult in good health. The CDR3 runs from the conserved cysteine through the conserved F or W. The D gene is left open where the match is weak. Where a row states a size, it is once, few, many or the class of an expanded clone; other rows omit it.

TRBV7-8	TRBD2	TRBJ2-5	14	few	TGTGCCAGCAGCTTTGCGGGGGGGACGGAGACCCAGTACTTC	CASSFAGGTETQYF
TRBV9	TRBD1	TRBJ2-7	13	NA	TGTGCCAGCAGCGCGATAACAGGGGGAGAGCAGTACTTC	CASSAITGGEQYF
TRBV19	NA	TRBJ2-1	15	NA	TGTGCCAGTAGTATGGTCTCCGCGGGGTCCAATGAGCAGTTCTTC	CASSMVSAGSNEQFF
TRBV30	NA	TRBJ1-6	14	NA	TGTGCCTGGCTAGGAAGCTCCTATAATTCACCCCTCCACTTT	CAWLGSSYNSPLHF
TRBV6-5	NA	TRBJ1-6	13	NA	TGTGCCAGCAGTTCACAGCCTAATTCACCCCTCCACTTT	CASSSQPNSPLHF
TRBV28	NA	TRBJ1-2	14	NA	TGTGCCAGCAGTCCACCGACAGACCGGACGGGCTACACCTTC	CASSPPTDRTGYTF
TRBV7-3	NA	TRBJ2-5	13	NA	TGTGCCAGCAGCCCGACTAGAGACGAGACCCAGTACTTC	CASSPTRDETQYF
TRBV7-9	NA	TRBJ1-2	13	NA	TGTGCCAGCAGCCAAAGCAGTAACTATGGCTACACCTTC	CASSQSSNYGYTF
TRBV7-9	NA	TRBJ1-1	14	NA	TGTGCCAGCAGCTCCCCGGTTAGGGACGCTGAAGCTTTCTTT	CASSSPVRDAEAFF
TRBV5-4	TRBD1	TRBJ1-2	17	NA	TGTGCCAGCAGCGGCATCTCGACAGGGGGCGCGTTTGTTGGCTACACCTTC	CASSGISTGGAFVGYTF
TRBV5-4	NA	TRBJ2-5	14	NA	TGTGCCAGCAGCCCCGCCGCCGGGTCGTCGACCCAGTACTTC	CASSPAAGSSTQYF
TRBV4-1	NA	TRBJ1-1	15	NA	TGCGCCAGCAGCCAAGATAGCGTGGGTGTCACTGAAGCTTTCTTT	CASSQDSVGVTEAFF
TRBV18	NA	TRBJ1-3	15	NA	TGTGCCAGCTCACCACGGGCAGGCACGGGAAACACCATATATTTT	CASSPRAGTGNTIYF
TRBV25-1	NA	TRBJ1-1	15	NA	TGTGCCAGCAGTTTCAGGGGAGTACGGAACACTGAAGCTTTCTTT	CASSFRGVRNTEAFF
TRBV29-1	NA	TRBJ1-2	15	NA	TGCAGCGTTGAAGATCGTAATGCGCGTAACTATGGCTACACCTTC	CSVEDRNARNYGYTF
TRBV7-2	NA	TRBJ2-1	11	NA	TGTGCCAGCAGATCAGCCTATGAGCAGTTCTTC	CASRSAYEQFF
TRBV15	NA	TRBJ1-1	14	NA	TGTGCCTCGAGGGAAGACAGTCCTCGTCGATCAGCTTTCTTT	CASREDSPRRSAFF
TRBV6-5	NA	TRBJ1-6	13	once	TGTGCCAGCCGGGGGAGGGCAGGCTCACCCCTCCACTTT	CASRGRAGSPLHF
TRBV12-3/TRBV12-4	NA	TRBJ1-1	13	NA	TGTGCCAGCAGTTTAGGGGCGGGGGTTCAAGCTTTCTTT	CASSLGAGVQAFF
TRBV7-2	NA	TRBJ2-7	15	NA	TGTGCCAGCAGCTTAGACCGTGGTGGAGGATACGAGCAGTACTTC	CASSLDRGGGYEQYF
TRBV11-2	NA	TRBJ2-7	18	once	TGTGCCAGCAGCTTAAGCTTTAGGTCGGGCCCTAGCTCCTACGAGCAGTACTTC	CASSLSFRSGPSSYEQYF
TRBV2	TRBD2	TRBJ2-5	15	NA	TGTGCCAGCAGTGAAACGGGGGGAAGTGGAGAGACCCAGTACTTC	CASSETGGSGETQYF
TRBV11-2	TRBD2	TRBJ2-5	16	NA	TGTGCCAGCAGCTCAAGACTAGCGGGGGCCCAAGAGACCCAGTACTTC	CASSSRLAGAQETQYF
TRBV29-1	NA	TRBJ2-7	15	NA	TGCAGCGTTGAAGAATCCGGGACACCTGAAGGCGAGCAGTACTTC	CSVEESGTPEGEQYF
TRBV12-3/TRBV12-4	NA	TRBJ1-5	13	NA	TGTGCCAGCAACTTGGGGGGACATCAGCCCCAGCATTTT	CASNLGGHQPQHF
TRBV10-3	TRBD1	TRBJ1-6	15	NA	TGTGCCACCACCGAGGGGGCGCGGGGTAATTCACCCCTCCACTTT	CATTEGARGNSPLHF
TRBV11-3	NA	TRBJ1-4	12	NA	TGTGCCAGCAGCTTAGATAATGAAAAACTGTTTTTT	CASSLDNEKLFF
TRBV4-1	TRBD1	TRBJ2-1	17	NA	TGCGCCAGCAGCCAAGATGTTGGGACAGGGGGCTGGAATGAGCAGTTCTTC	CASSQDVGTGGWNEQFF
TRBV27	NA	TRBJ1-1	12	NA	TGTGCCAGCCGGGACTTGAACACTGAAGCTTTCTTT	CASRDLNTEAFF
TRBV19	NA	TRBJ1-1	13	NA	TGTGCCAGTAGTGAAGGGTATATCACTGAAGCTTTCTTT	CASSEGYITEAFF
TRBV9	TRBD1	TRBJ1-2	14	NA	TGTGCCAGCAGTTTACAGGGGGCTCTTGGTGGCTACACCTTC	CASSLQGALGGYTF
TRBV19	NA	TRBJ2-3	13	NA	TGTGCCAGCCGTTTGAGGGTAGCAGATACGCAGTATTTT	CASRLRVADTQYF
TRBV24-1	TRBD1	TRBJ2-2	15	NA	TGTGCCACCAGTGACCGGGACAGACTCACCGGGGAGCTGTTTTTT	CATSDRDRLTGELFF
TRBV7-3	TRBD1	TRBJ1-6	15	NA	TGTGCCAGCAGCGCCAGGACAGGGGGGCGTTCACCCCTCCACTTT	CASSARTGGRSPLHF
TRBV2	NA	TRBJ1-1	13	NA	TGTGCCAGCAGGCTTGGGGACGGATTTGAAGCTTTCTTT	CASRLGDGFEAFF
TRBV7-2	NA	TRBJ2-7	13	few	TGTGCCAGCGGACTACGTGGCTCCTACGAGCAGTACTTC	CASGLRGSYEQYF
TRBV7-8	NA	TRBJ2-1	14	NA	TGTGCCAGCAGACCCAGGGGGGAGGTCAATGAGCAGTTCTTC	CASRPRGEVNEQFF
TRBV6-5	TRBD2	TRBJ2-1	14	NA	TGTGCCAGCAGCCAGGGACTAGCGAAGAATGAGCAGTTCTTC	CASSQGLAKNEQFF
TRBV11-1	NA	TRBJ1-2	12	once	TGTGCCAGCAGCGGAGAAGGGCCGGGCTACACCTTC	CASSGEGPGYTF
TRBV7-2	TRBD1	TRBJ2-7	14	NA	TGTGCCAGCAGCTTAGACAGGGGAACCTACGAGCAGTACTTC	CASSLDRGTYEQYF